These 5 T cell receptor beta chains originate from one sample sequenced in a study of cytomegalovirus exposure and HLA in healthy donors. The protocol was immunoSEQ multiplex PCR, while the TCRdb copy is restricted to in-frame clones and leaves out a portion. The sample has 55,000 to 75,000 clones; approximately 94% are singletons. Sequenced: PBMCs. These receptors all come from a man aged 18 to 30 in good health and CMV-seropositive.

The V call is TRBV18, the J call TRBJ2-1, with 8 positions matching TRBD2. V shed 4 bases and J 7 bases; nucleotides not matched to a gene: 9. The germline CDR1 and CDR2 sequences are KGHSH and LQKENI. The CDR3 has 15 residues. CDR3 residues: CASSRLGTRGNEQFF. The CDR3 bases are TGTGCCAGCTCACGCCTCGGGACTAGAGGGAATGAGCAGTTCTTC.

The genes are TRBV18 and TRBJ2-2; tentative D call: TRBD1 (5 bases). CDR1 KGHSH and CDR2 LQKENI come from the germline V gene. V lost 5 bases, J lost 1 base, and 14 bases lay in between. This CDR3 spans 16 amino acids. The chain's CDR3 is CASSATGAMNTGELFF. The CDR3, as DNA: TGTGCCAGCTCAGCTACAGGAGCCATGAACACCGGGGAGCTGTTTTTT.

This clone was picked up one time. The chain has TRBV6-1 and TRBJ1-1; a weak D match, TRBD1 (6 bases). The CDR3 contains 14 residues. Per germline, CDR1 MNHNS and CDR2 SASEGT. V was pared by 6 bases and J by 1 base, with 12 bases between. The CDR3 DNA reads TGTGCCAGCAGGCAGGGGATAGGGAACACTGAAGCTTTCTTT. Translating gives CASRQGIGNTEAFF.

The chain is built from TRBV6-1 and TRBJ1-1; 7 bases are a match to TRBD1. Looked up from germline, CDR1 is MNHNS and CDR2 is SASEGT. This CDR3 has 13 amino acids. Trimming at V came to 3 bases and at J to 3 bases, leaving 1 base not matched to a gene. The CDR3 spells CASSDRGDTEAFF. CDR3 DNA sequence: TGTGCCAGCAGTGACAGGGGGGACACTGAAGCTTTCTTT.

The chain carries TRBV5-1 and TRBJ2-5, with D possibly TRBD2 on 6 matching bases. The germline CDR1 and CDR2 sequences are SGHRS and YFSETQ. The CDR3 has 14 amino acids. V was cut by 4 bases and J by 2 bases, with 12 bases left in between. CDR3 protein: CASSPGLEQETQYF. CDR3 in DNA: TGCGCCAGCAGCCCGGGACTGGAGCAAGAGACCCAGTACTTC.